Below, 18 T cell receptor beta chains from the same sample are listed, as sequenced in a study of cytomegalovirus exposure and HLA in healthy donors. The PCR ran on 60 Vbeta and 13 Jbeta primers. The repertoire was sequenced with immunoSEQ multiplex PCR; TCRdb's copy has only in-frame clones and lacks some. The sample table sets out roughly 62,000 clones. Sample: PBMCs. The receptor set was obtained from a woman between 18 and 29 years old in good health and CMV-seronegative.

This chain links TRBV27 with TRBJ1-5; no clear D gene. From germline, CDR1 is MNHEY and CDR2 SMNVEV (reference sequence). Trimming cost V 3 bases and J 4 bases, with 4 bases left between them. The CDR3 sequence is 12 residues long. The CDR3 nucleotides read TGTGCCAGCAGTTTTCCTAATCAGCCCCAGCATTTT. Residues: CASSFPNQPQHF.

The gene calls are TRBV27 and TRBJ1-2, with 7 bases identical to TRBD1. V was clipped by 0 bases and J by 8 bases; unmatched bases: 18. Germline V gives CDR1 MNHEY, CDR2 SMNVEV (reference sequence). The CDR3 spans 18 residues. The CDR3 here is CASSLSRGTVGFFEGYTF. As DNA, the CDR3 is TGTGCCAGCAGTTTATCCCGGGGGACAGTAGGGTTTTTTGAGGGCTACACCTTC.

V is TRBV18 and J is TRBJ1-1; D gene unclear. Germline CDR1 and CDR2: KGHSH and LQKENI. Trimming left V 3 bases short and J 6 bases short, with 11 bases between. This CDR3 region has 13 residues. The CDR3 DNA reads TGTGCCAGCTCACCGAATCGGGGATCTGAAGCTTTCTTT. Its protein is CASSPNRGSEAFF. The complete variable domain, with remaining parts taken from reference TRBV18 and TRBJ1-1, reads NAGVMQNPRHLVRRRGQEARLRCSPMKGHSHVYWYRQLPEEGLKFMVYLQKENIIDESGMPKERFSAEFPKEGPSILRIQQVVRGDSAAYFCASSPNRGSEAFFGQGTRLTVV.

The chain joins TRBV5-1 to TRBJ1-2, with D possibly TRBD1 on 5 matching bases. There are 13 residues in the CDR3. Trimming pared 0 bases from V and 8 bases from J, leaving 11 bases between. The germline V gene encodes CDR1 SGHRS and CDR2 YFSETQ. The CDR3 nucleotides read TGCGCCAGCAGCTTGGCAGGGTCGATCGGCTACACCTTC. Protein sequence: CASSLAGSIGYTF.

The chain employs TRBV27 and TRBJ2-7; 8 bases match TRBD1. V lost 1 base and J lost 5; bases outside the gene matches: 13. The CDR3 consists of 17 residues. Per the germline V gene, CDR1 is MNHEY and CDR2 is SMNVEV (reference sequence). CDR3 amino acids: CASSLLPLTGAYNEQYF. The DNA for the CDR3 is TGTGCCAGCAGTTTATTACCTTTGACAGGGGCTTACAACGAGCAGTACTTC.

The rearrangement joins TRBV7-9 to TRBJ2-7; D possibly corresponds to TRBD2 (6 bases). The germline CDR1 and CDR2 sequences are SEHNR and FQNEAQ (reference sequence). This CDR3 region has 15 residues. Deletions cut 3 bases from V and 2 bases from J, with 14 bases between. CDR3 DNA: TGTGCCAGCAGCTTGGAGGGAGGCCCCGCCTACGAGCAGTACTTC. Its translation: CASSLEGGPAYEQYF. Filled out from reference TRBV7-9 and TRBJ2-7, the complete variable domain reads DTGVSQNPRHKITKRGQNVTFRCDPISEHNRLYWYRQTLGQGPEFLTYFQNEAQLEKSRLLSDRFSAERPKGSFSTLEIQRTEQGDSAMYLCASSLEGGPAYEQYFGPGTRLTVT.

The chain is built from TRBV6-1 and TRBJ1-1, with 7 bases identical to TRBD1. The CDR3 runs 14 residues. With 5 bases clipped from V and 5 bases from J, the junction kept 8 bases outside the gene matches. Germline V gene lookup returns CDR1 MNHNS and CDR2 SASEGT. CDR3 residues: CASSPQGMRTEAFF. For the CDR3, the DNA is TGTGCCAGCAGTCCACAGGGGATGAGGACTGAAGCTTTCTTT.

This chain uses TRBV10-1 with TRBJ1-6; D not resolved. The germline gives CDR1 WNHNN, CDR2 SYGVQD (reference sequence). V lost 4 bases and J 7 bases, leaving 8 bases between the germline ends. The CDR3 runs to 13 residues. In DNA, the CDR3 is TGCGCCAGCAGTGTGGCAGTAAATTCACCCCTCCACTTT. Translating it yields CASSVAVNSPLHF.

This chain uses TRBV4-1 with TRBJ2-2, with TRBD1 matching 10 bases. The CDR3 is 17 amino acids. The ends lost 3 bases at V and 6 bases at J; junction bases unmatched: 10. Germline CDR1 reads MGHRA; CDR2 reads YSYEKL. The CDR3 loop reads CASSHPWDRGFSGELFF. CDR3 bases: TGCGCCAGCAGCCATCCCTGGGACAGGGGCTTTTCCGGGGAGCTGTTTTTT.

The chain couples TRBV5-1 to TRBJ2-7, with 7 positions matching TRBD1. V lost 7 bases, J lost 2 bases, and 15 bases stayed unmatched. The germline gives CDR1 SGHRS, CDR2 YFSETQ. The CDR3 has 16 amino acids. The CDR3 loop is CASVKIPGTVAYEQYF. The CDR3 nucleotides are TGCGCCAGCGTAAAGATTCCCGGGACAGTAGCCTACGAGCAGTACTTC.

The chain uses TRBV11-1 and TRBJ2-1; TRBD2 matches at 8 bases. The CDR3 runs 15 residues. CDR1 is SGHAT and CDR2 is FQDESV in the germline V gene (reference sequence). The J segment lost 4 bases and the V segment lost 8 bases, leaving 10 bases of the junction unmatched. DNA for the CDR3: TGTGCCAGCGAAATGACGGGAGGGGGGTACAATGAGCAGTTCTTC. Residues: CASEMTGGGYNEQFF.

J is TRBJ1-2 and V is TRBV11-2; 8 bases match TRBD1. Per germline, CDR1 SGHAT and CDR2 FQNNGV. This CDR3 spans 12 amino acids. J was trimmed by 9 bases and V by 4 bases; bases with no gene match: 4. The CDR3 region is CASSWGQARYTF. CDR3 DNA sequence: TGTGCCAGCAGCTGGGGACAGGCTCGCTACACCTTC. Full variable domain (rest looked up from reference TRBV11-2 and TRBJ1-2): EAGVAQSPRYKIIEKRQSVAFWCNPISGHATLYWYQQILGQGPKLLIQFQNNGVVDDSQLPKDRFSAERLKGVDSTLKIQPAKLEDSAVYLCASSWGQARYTFGSGTRLTVV.

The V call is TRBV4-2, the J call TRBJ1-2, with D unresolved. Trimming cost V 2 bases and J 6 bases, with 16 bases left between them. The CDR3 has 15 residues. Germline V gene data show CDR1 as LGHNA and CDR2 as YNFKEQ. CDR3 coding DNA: TGTGCCAGCAGCCAACTGAGCGAGGGTGACGATGGCTACACCTTC. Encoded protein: CASSQLSEGDDGYTF.

The CDR3: CASSQEEARIYEQYF. The CDR3 nucleotides read TGTGCCAGCAGCCAAGAGGAAGCGCGGATCTACGAGCAGTACTTC. The chain joins TRBV4-2 to TRBJ2-7; D not resolved. The V gene's germline CDR1 is LGHNA and CDR2 YNFKEQ. Trimming stripped 0 bases from V and 3 bases from J, with 12 bases between. The CDR3 runs to 15 residues.

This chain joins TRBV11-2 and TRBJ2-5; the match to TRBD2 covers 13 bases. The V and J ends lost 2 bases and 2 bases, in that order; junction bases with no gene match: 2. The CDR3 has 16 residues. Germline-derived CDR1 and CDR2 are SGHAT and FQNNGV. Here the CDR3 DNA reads TGTGCCAGCAGCTTAAGGGGACTAGCGGGGCAAGAGACCCAGTACTTC. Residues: CASSLRGLAGQETQYF. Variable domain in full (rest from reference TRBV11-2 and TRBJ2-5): EAGVAQSPRYKIIEKRQSVAFWCNPISGHATLYWYQQILGQGPKLLIQFQNNGVVDDSQLPKDRFSAERLKGVDSTLKIQPAKLEDSAVYLCASSLRGLAGQETQYFGPGTRLLVL.

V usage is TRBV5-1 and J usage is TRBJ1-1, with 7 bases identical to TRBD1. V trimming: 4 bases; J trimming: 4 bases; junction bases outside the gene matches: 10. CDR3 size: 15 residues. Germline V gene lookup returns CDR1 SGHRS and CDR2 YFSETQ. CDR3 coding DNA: TGCGCCAGCAGCCCACAGGGGAGAAGAGTCACTGAAGCTTTCTTT. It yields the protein CASSPQGRRVTEAFF. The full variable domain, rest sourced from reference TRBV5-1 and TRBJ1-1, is KAGVTQTPRYLIKTRGQQVTLSCSPISGHRSVSWYQQTPGQGLQFLFEYFSETQRNKGNFPGRFSGRQFSNSRSEMNVSTLELGDSALYLCASSPQGRRVTEAFFGQGTRLTVV.

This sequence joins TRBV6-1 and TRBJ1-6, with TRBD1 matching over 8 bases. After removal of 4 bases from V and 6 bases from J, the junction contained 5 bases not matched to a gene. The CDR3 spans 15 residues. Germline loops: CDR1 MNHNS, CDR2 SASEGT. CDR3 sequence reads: CASSASGTGNSPLHF. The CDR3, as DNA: TGTGCCAGCAGTGCGTCCGGGACAGGTAATTCACCCCTCCACTTT.

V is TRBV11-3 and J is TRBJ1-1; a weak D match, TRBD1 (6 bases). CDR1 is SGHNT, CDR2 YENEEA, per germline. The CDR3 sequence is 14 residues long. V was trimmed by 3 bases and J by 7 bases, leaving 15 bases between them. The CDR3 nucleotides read TGTGCCAGCAGCTTTACTACAGGGATCGGTGAAGCTTTCTTT. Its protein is CASSFTTGIGEAFF.